The source of this T cell receptor beta chain is a study of regulatory T cells in long-lasting Graves disease. Regarding the study as a whole: Patients with persistent disease showed a bias toward TRBV28, TRBJ1-2 and TRBJ2-5.

This clonotype was observed many times. Its target is not known. Time point reported: newly diagnosed GD, antithyroid drugs for less than 3 months. PBMC-derived RNA was used for the TCR library. The TCR beta library used iRepertoire HTBI primers with Arm-PCR amplification of CDR3. In TCRdb, the multiplex PCR reads were re-called with MiXCR into one record per CDR3 protein. The sample lists a few hundred thousand distinct CDR3 sequences, approximately 12% occurring once. In germline, CDR1 is MNHEY, CDR2 SVGEGT. The CDR3 sequence is 15 residues long. V was clipped by 3 bases and J by 1 base, with 10 bases between them. These data were likewise used in another study, on T cells in Graves' hyperthyroidism and ophthalmopathy. That investigation notes: No progression to ophthalmopathy during 18 months of follow-up defined stable disease. The blood repertoire included most of the expanded thyroid clonotypes above 0.001.

The clonotype comes from a man aged 25-45 years with Graves disease. The rearrangement links TRBV6-2 or TRBV6-3 to TRBJ1-5; D remains unclear. Here the sequenced sample was peripheral blood mononuclear cells (PBMCs), taken at new diagnosis, from a patient treated with antithyroid drugs. The CDR3 loop is CASSYLLWSNQPQHF. Here the CDR3 DNA reads TGTGCCAGCAGTTATCTTTTGTGGAGCAATCAGCCCCAGCATTTT.